One T cell receptor beta chain is described in this entry. Its antigen is still unknown. Other DNA sequences in the same sample also yield this CDR3. This specimen comes from a study of shared clonotypes between healthy human individuals. Study background: Three plates each covered CD4 naive and memory; CD8 naive two, CD8 memory one. General study results and limits: Sampling used blood alone; tissue repertoires probably differ.

CDR3 size: 14 residues. Trimming stripped 7 bases from V and 1 base from J, with 14 bases between. CDR1 is SQVTM, CDR2 ANQGSEA, per germline. Generated by immunoSEQ multiplex PCR, the TCRdb table keeps only in-frame clones and is missing some. Of over a million clones in the sample, about 76% are singletons; the top ten hold approximately 1.5%. The V gene is TRBV29-1, the J gene TRBJ1-3; maybe TRBD1 (6 bases). The clonotype originates from a man between 18 and 29 years old in good health. Specimen: memory CD4+ T cells sorted from blood. Subset meaning: CD45RA-negative fraction. This chain's CDR3 is CSAGGTGSGNTIYF. CDR3 nucleotides: TGCAGCGCCGGCGGCACAGGGTCTGGAAACACCATATATTTT.